What follows describes a single T cell receptor beta chain. The antigen it recognizes is unknown. Base qualities are not at hand, and no much larger clone is one base apart. Participants in the prospective study were aged about 18 to 89 years, lived in some 24 United States geographic areas, and enrolled through a virtual design. In the prospective study, cohorts were assigned on the basis of participant-reported clinical history obtained from a screening survey and a study questionnaire. For ImmuneRACE Cohort 3, a participant was defined as recovered based on two consecutive negative NP/OP PCR tests, clearance by a healthcare professional, or resolution of symptoms. Mobile phlebotomists in the prospective study collected whole blood, serum and a nasopharyngeal or oropharyngeal swab from every participant. Prospective study participants could optionally give additional blood draws and questionnaires over an approximately two-month period. Before DNA extraction, prospective study blood samples were shipped either frozen or at room temperature.

The source of the sample is a study of blood T cell repertoires in COVID-19 (TCRdb year 2020). For the wider study: Collaborator samples came from the United States, Italy and Spain and covered acute and convalescent phases of COVID-19. The prospective study material was composed of cDNA or gDNA derived from T cells, B-cell-depleted T cells, or PBMCs. Deeply sampled blood TCRbeta repertoires from subjects exposed to, actively infected with, or recovered from COVID-19 were included in the dataset. The repertoires were released in a freely available public database meant as a resource for research on the immune response to SARS-CoV-2. Samples were obtained from the ongoing ImmuneRACE study (first 160 participants) and from 1,254 subjects provided by 6 global collaborators. The sample metadata nearly always contained a de-identified subject ID, COVID-19 status, age in years and sex. Where available, HLA class I and class II types were obtained from metadata supplied by the sample provider rather than from assay-based typing. The paper's findings and limits, for the study overall: The amount of clinical and demographic metadata varied by source and participant and was provided uncurated.

As encoded in the germline V gene, CDR1 is SGHVS while CDR2 is FQNEAQ. Cut back by 5 bases and 4 bases, the V and J ends lie 20 bases apart. From the cysteine up to the phenylalanine, the CDR3 has a length of 16 residues. Just CDR3 DNA is preserved here, 48 bases in frame from base 1. The immunoSEQ Assay, a bias-controlled multiplex PCR, was used to amplify TCRbeta CDR3 regions from genomic DNA. The authors processed their data as follows. The number of nucleated cells in each sample was estimated from the amplification of reference gene primers within the assay. Sequence reads were collapsed and filtered to measure the absolute abundance of every unique TCRbeta CDR3 rearrangement. For each sample, productive Simpson clonality was calculated as the square root of Simpson's diversity index over productive rearrangements. The immuneACCESS repertoire file appears here via TCRdb, limited to in-frame rearrangements. These files lack a portion of the clones; in checked studies, under half of the deficit traces to unresolved V genes, and the cause of the others is not known. V and J calls and clone size are as listed in that table; D and trimming were resolved from the DNA. A total of under 250,000 clones appear in this sample, 84% of them only once. Clones ranked in the top ten supply about 2% of the sample.

This sequence was found in a man aged 55 to 69 who had recovered from COVID-19. Sequencing was carried out using PBMCs or T cells enriched from blood (not recorded which). The sequence is built from TRBV7-8 and TRBJ1-2, and the D gene may be TRBD1, 6 bases matching. The CDR3 region: CASSPGWGGFSYGYTF. The nucleotide sequence reads as follows: TGTGCCAGCAGCCCCGGTTGGGGGGGCTTTAGCTATGGCTACACCTTC.